The 28 T cell receptor beta chains presented below share a single source sample, sequenced in a study of T cell responses to AZD1222 COVID-19 vaccine. Sequencing was performed with immunoSEQ multiplex PCR; in TCRdb, only in-frame clones are kept and a portion is missing. Found here are 95,000 to 100,000 clones, more than 75% of them singletons; the top ten hold more than 15%. Sequences were derived from peripheral blood, sampled on day 0 of AZD1222 vaccination. The source is an adult in good health.

This chain joins TRBV9 and TRBJ1-2; 8 positions agree with TRBD1. There are 16 residues in the CDR3. Looked up from germline, CDR1 is SGDLS and CDR2 is YYNGEE. V shed 4 bases and J 7 bases; nucleotides not matched to a gene: 15. CDR3 sequence reads: CASSRGQGGGFGGYTF. The CDR3 nucleotides are TGTGCCAGCAGCCGAGGACAGGGAGGGGGATTTGGTGGCTACACCTTC.

The CDR3 loop reads CASSSYGQLQETQYF. The CDR3 bases are TGCGCCAGCAGCTCATACGGACAGCTCCAAGAGACCCAGTACTTC. The J gene is TRBJ2-5, the V gene TRBV5-1; possibly TRBD1 for D (6 bases). V was trimmed by 3 bases and J by 1 base, leaving 13 bases between them. The germline V gene encodes CDR1 SGHRS and CDR2 YFSETQ. There are 15 residues in the CDR3.

This clone was found a few times. The chain is built from TRBV5-1 and TRBJ1-1; the D gene is possibly TRBD1 (5 bases). Trimming took 2 bases from V and 0 from J, leaving 17 bases between them. The CDR3 has 17 residues. Germline CDR1 and CDR2: SGHRS and YFSETQ. The CDR3 DNA reads as TGCGCCAGCAGCTTAGAAGCCAGGACAAGATTGAACACTGAAGCTTTCTTT. It is translated as CASSLEARTRLNTEAFF.

The CDR3 sequence: CASIDGITNTEAFF. DNA of the CDR3: TGTGCCAGTATCGACGGGATTACGAACACTGAAGCTTTCTTT. V usage is TRBV19 and J usage is TRBJ1-1; D remains ambiguous. The CDR3 sequence is 14 residues long. Germline CDR1 reads LNHDA; CDR2 reads SQIVND (reference sequence). Between the trimmed V and J ends, which lost 7 bases and 1 base, there was a span of 13 bases.

The chain recombines TRBV4-1 with TRBJ1-1; D remains unclear. The CDR3 spans 13 residues. Per the germline V gene, CDR1 is MGHRA and CDR2 is YSYEKL. Between the trimmed V and J ends, which lost 1 base and 7 bases, there was a span of 10 bases. The CDR3 sequence is CASSQAGPFEAFF. In nucleotides, the CDR3 is TGCGCCAGCAGCCAAGCCGGACCTTTTGAAGCTTTCTTT.

V and J are TRBV12-3 or TRBV12-4 and TRBJ2-3; D is ambiguous. The length of the CDR3 is 13 residues. Trimming pared 3 bases from V and 2 bases from J, leaving 6 bases between. The CDR3, as DNA: TGTGCCAGCAGTTTTGGGGACACAGATACGCAGTATTTT. Translating gives CASSFGDTDTQYF.

This clone was recorded only once. The V and J genes are TRBV6-5 and TRBJ1-6; D gene ambiguous. V was shortened by 6 bases and J by 7 bases, with 10 bases between the two germline ends. The CDR3 sequence is 13 residues long. Germline assignment: CDR1 MNHEY and CDR2 SVGAGI. The CDR3 sequence is CASSPRGNSPLHF. CDR3 DNA: TGTGCCAGCAGCCCGCGGGGAAATTCACCCCTCCACTTT.

This chain links TRBV19 with TRBJ2-7; D is possibly TRBD1 (6 bases). With 5 bases removed from V and 0 bases from J, the gap between germline ends came to 23 bases. Germline assignment: CDR1 LNHDA and CDR2 SQIVND (reference sequence). This CDR3 spans 18 amino acids. CDR3 loop: CASSPGTSGNYPSYEQYF. In nucleotides, the CDR3 is TGTGCCAGTAGTCCGGGGACATCAGGAAACTATCCCTCCTACGAGCAGTACTTC. The full variable domain, rest sourced from reference TRBV19 and TRBJ2-7, is DGGITQSPKYLFRKEGQNVTLSCEQNLNHDAMYWYRQDPGQGLRLIYYSQIVNDFQKGDIAEGYSVSREKKESFPLTVTSAQKNPTAFYLCASSPGTSGNYPSYEQYFGPGTRLTVT.

The chain is built from TRBV9 and TRBJ2-1; D remains ambiguous. Trimming left V 0 bases short and J 4 bases short, with 2 bases between. Germline CDR1 reads SGDLS; CDR2 reads YYNGEE. There are 12 residues in the CDR3. CDR3: CASSVAYNEQFF. The CDR3 DNA reads as TGTGCCAGCAGCGTAGCGTACAATGAGCAGTTCTTC.

The chain employs TRBV11-2 and TRBJ2-7; the D gene is possibly TRBD1 (6 bases). The CDR3 is 14 residues long. Deletions cut 3 bases from V and 6 bases from J, with 15 bases between. Germline V lookup: CDR1 SGHAT, CDR2 FQNNGV. This chain's CDR3 is CASSLTTGVLEQYF. CDR3 in DNA: TGTGCCAGCAGCTTGACGACAGGAGTGCTCGAGCAGTACTTC.

This sequence joins TRBV5-1 and TRBJ2-7; 11 bases are shared with TRBD1. J lost 1 base, V lost 5 bases, and 8 bases had no gene match. The CDR3 contains 16 residues. CDR1 SGHRS and CDR2 YFSETQ come from the germline V gene. Here the CDR3 reads CASRETGTGGSYEQYF. CDR3 sequence (DNA): TGCGCCAGCAGGGAGACCGGGACAGGGGGATCCTACGAGCAGTACTTC.

The rearrangement links TRBV5-1 to TRBJ2-1; D is possibly TRBD2 (6 bases). Germline V CDR1 and CDR2: SGHRS, YFSETQ. V was shortened by 5 bases and J by 7 bases, with 19 bases between the two germline ends. This CDR3 spans 15 amino acids. CDR3 protein: CASRADSGTRNEQFF. CDR3 nucleotide sequence: TGCGCCAGCAGAGCCGATAGCGGTACTAGGAATGAGCAGTTCTTC. Looking up the rest from reference TRBV5-1 and TRBJ2-1 gives the full variable domain: KAGVTQTPRYLIKTRGQQVTLSCSPISGHRSVSWYQQTPGQGLQFLFEYFSETQRNKGNFPGRFSGRQFSNSRSEMNVSTLELGDSALYLCASRADSGTRNEQFFGPGTRLTVL.

The J gene is TRBJ1-2, the V gene TRBV7-9; possible D gene TRBD1, 5 bases. CDR3 size: 14 residues. Trimming shortened V by 5 bases and J by 6 bases, and 16 bases separated the two germline ends. Germline V gene sequence: CDR1 SEHNR, CDR2 FQNEAQ (reference sequence). The CDR3 reads CASSPPGLGDGYTF. The CDR3 nucleotides read TGTGCCAGCAGCCCACCGGGACTAGGGGATGGCTACACCTTC.

As regards this clone: At one end, the junction sequence differs from germline, possibly due to a read error. The V and J genes are TRBV13 and TRBJ2-3; D is unresolved. This CDR3 spans 15 amino acids. The germline CDR1 and CDR2 sequences are PRHDT and FYEKMQ (reference sequence). CDR3 amino acids: CASSLGLFSTNTQYF. The CDR3 region has the DNA TGTGCCAGCAGCTTAGGCCTCTTTAGCACAAATACGCAGTATTTT.

This clone has a single count. The chain's CDR3 is CATSDGVSYEQYF. CDR3 DNA: TGTGCCACCAGTGATGGGGTATCCTACGAGCAGTACTTC. The rearrangement links TRBV24-1 to TRBJ2-7; D uncertain. Germline CDR1 is KGHDR and CDR2 is SFDVKD. V was cut by 3 bases and J by 1 base, with 6 bases left in between. This CDR3 region has 13 residues.

The CDR3 reads CASSLGPSSGNTIYF. CDR3 sequence (DNA): TGTGCCAGCAGCCTGGGACCTAGCTCTGGAAACACCATATATTTT. This chain connects TRBV2 to TRBJ1-3, with D maybe TRBD1 (5 bases). Germline CDR1 and CDR2: SNHLY and FYNNEI. This CDR3 has 15 amino acids. Trimming stripped 6 bases from V and 0 bases from J, with 12 bases between.

The chain combines TRBV18 with TRBJ1-1; D is perhaps TRBD1 (6 bases). The V end was cut by 5 bases, the J end by 5 bases, with 12 bases between. CDR3 length equals 13 residues. CDR1 and CDR2 (germline): KGHSH, LQKENI. CDR3 in DNA: TGTGCCAGCTCAGCAACAGGGAAAACTGAAGCTTTCTTT. Protein product: CASSATGKTEAFF.

The chain uses TRBV5-1 and TRBJ1-6; possibly TRBD1 for D (6 bases). CDR3 length: 15 residues. With 4 bases removed from V and 6 bases from J, the gap between germline ends came to 14 bases. CDR1 SGHRS and CDR2 YFSETQ come from the germline V gene. DNA for the CDR3: TGCGCCAGCAGCGCCGGCGACAGGAGTAATTCACCCCTCCACTTT. Residues: CASSAGDRSNSPLHF.

CDR3 in DNA: TGCGCCAGCAGCTTGGAACCCGGACTAGCGGGGGCCCTGCAGTACTTC. It yields the protein CASSLEPGLAGALQYF. This rearrangement joins TRBV5-1 to TRBJ2-7, with 13 positions matching TRBD2. In germline, CDR1 is SGHRS, CDR2 YFSETQ. Germline trimming cut 0 bases from V and 9 bases from J; bases unmatched to any gene: 9. The CDR3 runs 16 residues.

The chain joins TRBV5-5 to TRBJ1-4; tentative D call: TRBD1 (6 bases). CDR3 length: 16 residues. In germline, CDR1 is SGHKS, CDR2 YYEKEE (reference sequence). Trimming pared 0 bases from V and 6 bases from J, leaving 15 bases between. In nucleotides, the CDR3 is TGTGCCAGCAGCTTGGGAAACACAGGGAGGGATGAAAAACTGTTTTTT. Translated, it gives CASSLGNTGRDEKLFF.

The J gene is TRBJ2-2, the V gene TRBV27, with 7 positions matching TRBD1. The V segment lost 2 bases and the J segment 2 bases; nucleotides outside the gene matches: 11. Germline V gives CDR1 MNHEY, CDR2 SMNVEV (reference sequence). The CDR3 contains 18 residues. The CDR3 reads CASSLSSRQGGNTGELFF. In DNA form, the CDR3 reads TGTGCCAGCAGTTTAAGCAGCAGACAGGGCGGTAACACCGGGGAGCTGTTTTTT.

J is TRBJ2-3 and V is TRBV12-5; D may be TRBD1 (6 bases). V gave up 1 base and J gave up 0 bases, with 11 bases separating them. Germline CDR1 and CDR2: LGHNT and FRNRAP. This CDR3 is built from 16 residues. The CDR3 sequence is CASGLDDRPSTDTQYF. The CDR3 DNA follows: TGTGCTAGTGGTTTGGACGACAGGCCCAGCACAGATACGCAGTATTTT. Variable domain in full (rest from reference TRBV12-5 and TRBJ2-3): DARVTQTPRHKVTEMGQEVTMRCQPILGHNTVFWYRQTMMQGLELLAYFRNRAPLDDSGMPKDRFSAEMPDATLATLKIQPSEPRDSAVYFCASGLDDRPSTDTQYFGPGTRLTVL.

V usage is TRBV3-1 (or the pseudogene TRBV3-2) and J usage is TRBJ2-3; D is possibly TRBD2 (6 bases). The V gene's germline CDR1 is LGHDT and CDR2 YNNKEL (reference sequence). Trimming shortened V by 7 bases and J by 5 bases, and 13 bases separated the two germline ends. This CDR3 is built from 13 residues. CDR3 sequence: CASNKGTGDTQYF. Written as DNA, the CDR3 is TGTGCCAGCAATAAAGGGACTGGAGATACGCAGTATTTT.

Comment on this clone: The limits of the CDR3 on the DNA are not certain, so only TCRdb's listed CDR3 is given. V is TRBV9 and J is TRBJ2-7. The germline V gene has CDR1 SGDLS and CDR2 YYNGEE. Inclusive of both ends, the CDR3 amounts to 12 amino acids. The CDR3 protein is CASSVGTGALHF.

The chain has TRBV2 and TRBJ1-1; tentatively, D is TRBD1 (6 bases). Germline V gene data show CDR1 as SNHLY and CDR2 as FYNNEI. Trimming stripped 5 bases from V and 0 bases from J, with 7 bases between. The CDR3 extends over 13 amino acids. CDR3 sequence reads: CASSRTVNTEAFF. DNA for the CDR3: TGTGCCAGCAGTAGGACAGTGAACACTGAAGCTTTCTTT.

The J gene is TRBJ2-7, the V gene TRBV10-3, with 12 bases lining up with TRBD2. The CDR3 runs 15 residues. CDR1 ENHRY and CDR2 SYGVKD come from the germline V gene. V shed 3 bases and J 7 bases; nucleotides not matched to a gene: 7. This chain's CDR3 is CAISEPSGRAGEQYF. In nucleotides, the CDR3 is TGTGCCATCAGTGAACCTAGCGGGAGGGCCGGGGAGCAGTACTTC.

The chain recombines TRBV2 with TRBJ1-1; 9 nucleotides agree with TRBD1. Germline V CDR1 and CDR2: SNHLY, FYNNEI. The trim removed 9 bases at V and 4 bases at J, leaving 6 bases unmatched. The CDR3 length is 13 residues. For the CDR3, the DNA is TGTGCCAGATCCCCGGGACAGGGCACTGAAGCTTTCTTT. Protein sequence: CARSPGQGTEAFF.

The chain uses TRBV3-1 (or the pseudogene TRBV3-2) and TRBJ1-3, with D tentatively TRBD1 (6 bases). The germline V gene has CDR1 LGHDT and CDR2 YNNKEL (reference sequence). The ends were cut back, 0 bases at V and 5 bases at J, with 11 bases in the middle. CDR3 length: 15 amino acids. CDR3 protein: CASSQEGGLRNTIYF. CDR3 DNA sequence: TGTGCCAGCAGCCAAGAGGGGGGGCTGAGAAACACCATATATTTT.